The following is a T cell receptor beta chain sequence with its context. The target antigen is unknown. Sequenced by immunoSEQ multiplex PCR; TCRdb stores in-frame clones only, minus some. The sample has thousands of clones; 84% are singletons. The sample is drawn from a study of T cells and Merkel cell carcinoma outcomes. General study findings and limits: Reportedly, T-cell repertoire with density predicts Merkel cell carcinoma outcomes.

The sample was tumor tissue from Merkel cell carcinoma. The source of this sequence is a human donor with Merkel cell carcinoma.

CDR3 in amino acids: CASSLGPGSNQPQHF. CDR3 coding DNA: TGTGCCAGCAGCTTGGGGCCAGGAAGCAATCAGCCCCAGCATTTT. The rearrangement uses TRBV5-4 and TRBJ1-5, with no clear D. Germline V gives CDR1 SGHNT, CDR2 YYREEE (reference sequence). The CDR3 totals 15 residues. V was trimmed by 0 bases and J by 1 base, leaving 8 bases between them. Filled out from reference TRBV5-4 and TRBJ1-5, the complete variable domain reads ETGVTQSPTHLIKTRGQQVTLRCSSQSGHNTVSWYQQALGQGPQFIFQYYREEENGRGNFPPRFSGLQFPNYSSELNVNALELDDSALYLCASSLGPGSNQPQHFGDGTRLSIL.